This TCR beta chain was sequenced during a study of blood T cell repertoires in COVID-19. The protocol was immunoSEQ multiplex PCR, while the TCRdb copy is restricted to in-frame clones and leaves out a portion. The sample contains about 310,000 clones, approximately 90% of which appear only once. V shed 3 bases and J shed 0 bases, with 8 bases lying between them. CDR1 and CDR2 (germline): MNHEY, SVGAGI. CDR3 size: 14 residues. The sample consisted of PBMCs or T cells enriched from blood (not recorded which). V and J are TRBV6-5 and TRBJ2-5; D is unresolved. The sequence was obtained from a woman in her thirties or forties who had recovered from COVID-19. The CDR3: CASSYGGYQETQYF. The CDR3 DNA reads TGTGCCAGCAGTTATGGCGGCTACCAAGAGACCCAGTACTTC.